Many counts were recorded for the clone carrying this T cell receptor beta chain. Antigen unknown. The data stem from a study of T cells after yellow fever vaccination. V was pared by 6 bases and J by 2 bases, with 9 bases of the junction left unmatched. This CDR3 contains 15 residues. CDR1 and CDR2 from the germline V gene are MNHEY and SMNVEV (reference sequence). The 5'RACE template-switching step produced TCR cDNA and added a universal primer site and UMIs. One entry per CDR3 protein, called by TCRdb with MiXCR from the 5' RACE reads. The data hold about 310,000 distinct CDR3 sequences, with roughly 4% observed a single time. The study, taken as a whole, reports: Overlap between CD4 and CD8 compartments was detected for a small share of clonotypes.

The specimen was PBMCs, collected on the day of the yellow fever booster vaccination. The clonotype comes from a man younger than 35 who received the YFV17D yellow fever vaccine. This sequence joins TRBV27 and TRBJ2-5, with TRBD1 matching over 7 bases. CDR3 nucleotides: TGTGCCAGCAGCTACGGGACAGACGCTCAAGAGACCCAGTACTTC. Protein: CASSYGTDAQETQYF.